This T cell receptor beta chain derives from a study of cytomegalovirus exposure and HLA in healthy donors. Study results and caveats: Sequencing likely caused a cluster of highly shared sequence variants. CMV serostatus stood as the only immune exposure information on hand.

Concerning this clone itself: Its cognate antigen is unknown.

The donors were healthy bone marrow donors. Donors showed nominal health when sampled, although they likely had unrecorded immune exposures. It was with 60 Vbeta and 13 Jbeta primers that the PCR ran. Assay used: immunoSEQ multiplex PCR; TCRdb lists only in-frame clones, some missing. The table lists some 120,000 clones, less than 80% of them singletons. The sample consisted of PBMCs. This TCR was sampled from a man aged 40-49 years in good health and CMV-seropositive.

CDR3 protein: CASSSYEGAGEKLFF. The CDR3 nucleotides are TGTGCCAGCAGCTCCTATGAGGGGGCGGGTGAAAAACTGTTTTTT. J is TRBJ1-4 and V is TRBV7-2; TRBD1 matches at 7 bases. The CDR3 runs 15 residues. The junction had 9 bases not matched to a gene; V was cut back by 4 bases and J by 7 bases. The germline V gene encodes CDR1 SGHTA and CDR2 FQGNSA. Variable domain in full (rest from reference TRBV7-2 and TRBJ1-4): GAGVSQSPSNKVTEKGKDVELRCDPISGHTALYWYRQSLGQGLEFLIYFQGNSAPDKSGLPSDRFSAERTGGSVSTLTIQRTQQEDSAVYLCASSSYEGAGEKLFFGSGTQLSVL.